This TCR beta chain was captured in a study of blood T cell repertoires in COVID-19. Overall study: The samples span acute and convalescent COVID-19 from the United States, Italy and Spain. T cells, B-cell-depleted T cells, or PBMCs supplied cDNA or gDNA.

Patients in Seattle were enrolled during active infection, then followed longitudinally. This CDR3 contains 14 residues. Per germline, CDR1 SGHNT and CDR2 YYREEE (reference sequence). With 0 bases clipped from V and 7 bases from J, the junction kept 6 bases outside the gene matches. Authors' data handling: Reference gene primer amplification gave nucleated cell count estimates. Generated by immunoSEQ multiplex PCR, the TCRdb table keeps only in-frame clones and is missing some. The D gene and trimming were derived from the DNA, and the V and J assignments and clone size from that table. The sample yields fewer than 200,000 clones, about 85% seen once.

The origin of this receptor is a woman in her 50s with COVID-19, enrolled during active disease. This chain links TRBV5-4 with TRBJ1-2, with 7 bases matching TRBD1. The sequenced sample was peripheral blood. CDR3 sequence reads: CASSLETGTGGYTF. The CDR3 nucleotides are TGTGCCAGCAGCTTGGAGACAGGGACTGGTGGCTACACCTTC.